Listed below are T cell receptor beta chains from one sample, sequenced in a study of radiotherapy plus CTLA-4 blockade in lung cancer. Method: immunoSEQ multiplex PCR; TCRdb's copy keeps in-frame clones and lacks some. This table holds more than 40,000 clones, more than 70% found once. This sample comprised peripheral blood, obtained from a patient treated with radiotherapy plus ipilimumab. The receptors originated from a human donor with non-small cell lung cancer who had stable disease on radiotherapy plus ipilimumab. The CDR3 runs from the conserved cysteine through the conserved F or W. D genes are given only for firm matches. Clone size is given for some rows only: seen once, a few or many times, or a class if the clone is expanded.

clone_size	d_call	v_call	j_call	cdr3_length	cdr3_nt	cdr3_aa
-	TRBD1	TRBV5-1	TRBJ2-3	14	TGCGCCAGCAGCCCGGGACAGGGTCGCGATACGCAGTATTTT	CASSPGQGRDTQYF
-	TRBD1	TRBV18	TRBJ1-1	15	TGTGCCAGCTCAGGCAAGCGGACAGGGGGGACTGAAGCTTTCTTT	CASSGKRTGGTEAFF
-	-	TRBV11-2	TRBJ1-1	15	TGTGCCAGCAGCCCCTCGCACGTGGGGAACACTGAAGCTTTCTTT	CASSPSHVGNTEAFF
-	-	TRBV6-5	TRBJ1-5	14	TGTGCCAGCAGCCGGGACTATAGCAATCAGCCCCAGCATTTT	CASSRDYSNQPQHF
-	TRBD1	TRBV19	TRBJ1-2	17	TGTGCCAGTAGTATACGAACAGGACAAGACAGGGGCTATGGCTACACCTTC	CASSIRTGQDRGYGYTF
-	-	TRBV6-5	TRBJ1-1	16	TGTGCCAGCAGTTATCCCCCTCCCGGGGGGAACACTGAAGCTTTCTTT	CASSYPPPGGNTEAFF
-	-	TRBV4-1	TRBJ1-5	15	TGCGCCAGCAGCCAAGCCTCTGATGGGGGCCAGCCCCAGCATTTT	CASSQASDGGQPQHF
-	-	TRBV5-1	TRBJ1-2	14	TGCGCCAGCAGCGGTGGGGACACAAACTATGGCTACACCTTC	CASSGGDTNYGYTF
-	TRBD2	TRBV5-4	TRBJ2-1	13	TGTGCCAGCAGCTTGGCGGGGGGCAATGAGCAGTTCTTC	CASSLAGGNEQFF
-	-	TRBV18	TRBJ1-1	15	TGTGCCAGCTCGGCGGGTTCCGGGGGGAACACTGAAGCTTTCTTT	CASSAGSGGNTEAFF
-	-	TRBV6-4	TRBJ1-2	15	TGTGCCAGCAGTGACTCGACGGGGGGGCATAATGGCTACACCTTC	CASSDSTGGHNGYTF
few	TRBD1	TRBV4-2	TRBJ1-4	16	TGTGCCAGCAGCCTTCCGCCGGGACAGGGCGCTGAAAAACTGTTTTTT	CASSLPPGQGAEKLFF
-	-	TRBV28	TRBJ1-6	11	TGTGCCAGCACAGATGGTTCACCCCTCCACTTT	CASTDGSPLHF
-	-	TRBV6-1	TRBJ1-1	14	TGTGCCAGCAGCCGGACAGTTCGGAACACTGAAGCTTTCTTT	CASSRTVRNTEAFF
-	-	TRBV28	TRBJ1-1	15	TGTGCCAGCAGTTCTCCAGGGCGGGAGAACACTGAAGCTTTCTTT	CASSSPGRENTEAFF
-	-	TRBV7-2	TRBJ1-1	14	TGTGCCAGCAGCTTAGAACGGGGGGCTCTAGAAGCTTTCTTT	CASSLERGALEAFF
-	-	TRBV7-2	TRBJ1-1	15	TGTGCCAGCAGCTCCCGGCCACAGGGTAGGACTGAAGCTTTCTTT	CASSSRPQGRTEAFF
once	-	TRBV28	TRBJ1-1	12	TGTGCCAGCAGTTTCAGACAGTTTGAAGCTTTCTTT	CASSFRQFEAFF
-	-	TRBV9	TRBJ1-3	15	TGTGCCAGCACAGTCCCCGGAATGGGTGGAAACACCATATATTTT	CASTVPGMGGNTIYF
few	-	TRBV7-2	TRBJ1-1	15	TGTGCCAGCAGCTTAGAGGTAGGACGGGTGACTGAAGCTTTCTTT	CASSLEVGRVTEAFF
medium-sized	-	TRBV10-3	TRBJ2-1	15	TGTGCCATCAGTGAGTCAGGGGGTTCCTACAATGAGCAGTTCTTC	CAISESGGSYNEQFF
-	-	TRBV6-5	TRBJ1-4	14	TGTGCCAGCAGTTACTTGGACCCGGATGAAAAACTGTTTTTT	CASSYLDPDEKLFF
-	-	TRBV5-4	TRBJ1-4	15	TGTGCCAGCAGCTTGGCCGGGGCGGAGGGTGAAAAACTGTTTTTT	CASSLAGAEGEKLFF
-	-	TRBV6-9	TRBJ1-2	13	TGTGCCAGCAGTTACGACTGGTCCTATGGCTACACCTTC	CASSYDWSYGYTF
few	-	TRBV5-1	TRBJ2-5	14	TGCGCCAGCAGCTTGGATGCTAGCCAAGAGACCCAGTACTTC	CASSLDASQETQYF